This T cell receptor (beta chain) was identified in a study of blood T cells in healthy people across ages. Study conclusions and caveats: In older individuals, TCR beta diversity per million T cells was lower, falling roughly linearly with age.

With respect to this clonotype: Its antigen is undetermined.

J was trimmed by 5 bases and V by 0 bases; bases with no gene match: 9. The CDR3 is 15 amino acids. CDR1 is DFQATT and CDR2 is SNEGSKA in the germline V gene (reference sequence). Sample-barcoded 5' priming and a J-beta primer mix drove a second PCR of roughly 6 to 12 cycles. Carrying 12 random nucleotides, a template-switch adaptor labeled each individual cDNA molecule. TCRdb recomputed calls from the 5' RACE reads with MiXCR, one row per CDR3 protein. The sample lists approximately 830,000 distinct CDR3 sequences; 60% to 80% were seen once. The extraction recovered at least 5 micrograms of total RNA per sample.

The chain links TRBV20-1 to TRBJ2-5; 7 bases are a match to TRBD1. The TCR comes from a man in his thirties or forties in good health. Sequencing input: blood. The DNA of the CDR3 is TGCAGTGCTAGAGACCACCTCAGGGGGTCGGAGACCCAGTACTTC. This sequence encodes CSARDHLRGSETQYF.